A single sample gave rise to the 15 T cell receptor beta chains below, sequenced in a study of cytomegalovirus exposure and HLA in healthy donors. Here immunoSEQ multiplex PCR was the method, and the copy in TCRdb shows in-frame clones only, minus some. The table has roughly 52,000 clones, 93% seen once. Sequencing used PBMCs. The receptors stem from a woman younger than 35 in good health and CMV-seropositive.

CDR3 nucleotide sequence: TGTGCCAGTAGGTCAGGGGGAGCCCTACTCTATGGCTACACCTTC. Its translation: CASRSGGALLYGYTF. The rearrangement links TRBV19 to TRBJ1-2, with TRBD1 matching over 7 bases. Trimming cost V 6 bases and J 4 bases; bases outside gene matches: 11. CDR3 length equals 15 residues. CDR1 and CDR2 (germline): LNHDA, SQIVND (reference sequence).

This chain links TRBV15 with TRBJ2-1, with D maybe TRBD1 (7 bases). The CDR3 is 13 amino acids. CDR1 is LNHNV, CDR2 YYDKDF, per germline (reference sequence). The V end lost 8 bases, the J end lost 4 bases, and 12 bases lay between the germline ends. CDR3 in DNA: TGTGCCACCCGACCAGGGGGGTACAATGAGCAGTTCTTC. Translation gives CATRPGGYNEQFF.

The V and J genes are TRBV19 and TRBJ2-1; TRBD1 aligns across 7 bases. Germline V gene data show CDR1 as LNHDA and CDR2 as SQIVND (reference sequence). The CDR3 extends over 15 amino acids. With V trimmed by 3 bases and J by 5 bases, 7 bases remained unmatched. This chain's CDR3 is CASSMPSQGNNEQFF. In nucleotides, the CDR3 is TGTGCCAGTAGTATGCCCTCACAGGGGAACAATGAGCAGTTCTTC.

The chain combines TRBV11-2 with TRBJ2-7; D is undetermined. V lost 5 bases to trimming and J lost 5 bases, with 13 bases between them. The CDR3 length is 13 residues. The germline gives CDR1 SGHAT, CDR2 FQNNGV. CDR3 sequence (DNA): TGTGCCAGCAGCAAACCGTCCAGGCACGAGCAGTACTTC. This sequence encodes CASSKPSRHEQYF.

This chain uses TRBV11-3 with TRBJ2-1; 12 nucleotides match TRBD2. This CDR3 comprises 15 residues. Germline V gives CDR1 SGHNT, CDR2 YENEEA. V lost 5 bases and J lost 5; bases outside the gene matches: 4. CDR3 sequence (DNA): TGTGCCAGCAGCACACTAGCGGGGGGTAACAATGAGCAGTTCTTC. This sequence encodes CASSTLAGGNNEQFF.

This clone was found once. The chain carries TRBV19 and TRBJ1-2; 7 bases are shared with TRBD1. Trimming took 8 bases from V and 0 from J; bases not matched to a gene: 12. Germline CDR1 LNHDA, CDR2 SQIVND (reference sequence). This CDR3 is 16 amino acids long. In DNA, the CDR3 is TGTGCCAGTGGGGACAGAGTGAAAAGTCCTAACTATGGCTACACCTTC. Translation: CASGDRVKSPNYGYTF.

The chain has TRBV19 and TRBJ1-5, with 8 bases that match TRBD1. This CDR3 contains 16 residues. The V segment lost 5 bases and the J segment 5 bases; nucleotides outside the gene matches: 11. Germline CDR1 and CDR2: LNHDA and SQIVND (reference sequence). CDR3 amino acids: CASSFSGTGGDQPQHF. CDR3 nucleotides: TGTGCCAGTAGTTTCTCCGGGACAGGAGGCGATCAGCCCCAGCATTTT.

The gene calls are TRBV5-4 and TRBJ2-5; 8 bases match TRBD1. Germline values: CDR1 SGHNT, CDR2 YYREEE (reference sequence). V trimming: 4 bases; J trimming: 7 bases; junction bases outside the gene matches: 9. This CDR3 is 14 amino acids long. As DNA, the CDR3 is TGTGCCAGCAGCCTCGGACAGGGTGATATGACCCAGTACTTC. Translating it yields CASSLGQGDMTQYF.

This chain joins TRBV7-3 and TRBJ1-4; tentatively, D is TRBD1 (6 bases). Trimming took 2 bases from V and 5 from J, leaving 12 bases between them. The CDR3 contains 15 residues. The germline gives CDR1 SGHTA, CDR2 FQGTGA. The CDR3 is CASSLGGGENEKLFF. The CDR3 DNA is TGTGCCAGCAGCTTAGGCGGGGGCGAGAATGAAAAACTGTTTTTT. Variable domain in full (rest from reference TRBV7-3 and TRBJ1-4): GAGVSQTPSNKVTEKGKYVELRCDPISGHTALYWYRQSLGQGPEFLIYFQGTGAADDSGLPNDRFFAVRPEGSVSTLKIQRTERGDSAVYLCASSLGGGENEKLFFGSGTQLSVL.

The V and J genes are TRBV27 and TRBJ2-3; D might be TRBD1 (5 bases). The CDR3 spans 16 residues. V lost 7 bases and J 5 bases, leaving 22 bases between the germline ends. Germline CDR1 and CDR2: MNHEY and SMNVEV (reference sequence). As DNA, the CDR3 is TGTGCCAGCATCCGAACCTCAGGGAATCGGAGAGATACGCAGTATTTT. Its translation: CASIRTSGNRRDTQYF.

V and J are TRBV11-3 and TRBJ1-1; possible D gene TRBD1, 6 bases. The CDR3 has 15 amino acids. Germline values: CDR1 SGHNT, CDR2 YENEEA. Trimming took off 4 bases at V and 6 bases at J, with 18 bases between the two ends. Here the CDR3 reads CASSSSGALGAEAFF. CDR3 in DNA: TGTGCCAGCAGCTCCTCAGGGGCCCTGGGGGCTGAAGCTTTCTTT.

This chain joins TRBV7-8 and TRBJ2-7; TRBD1 matches at 9 bases. CDR3 length: 15 amino acids. The germline CDR1 and CDR2 sequences are SGHVS and FQNEAQ. With V trimmed by 5 bases and J by 9 bases, 14 bases remained unmatched. The CDR3 region has the DNA TGTGCCAGCAGCGCATCCGGGACAGGGACTACCGGGCAGTACTTC. Its protein is CASSASGTGTTGQYF.

The chain is built from TRBV14 and TRBJ2-7; 13 bases agree with TRBD2. V shed 1 base and J 1 base; nucleotides not matched to a gene: 4. Germline values: CDR1 SGHDN, CDR2 FVKESK. The CDR3 loop spans 17 amino acids. CDR3 DNA: TGTGCCAGCAGCCAAGGAGGACTAGCGGGGGTTTCCTACGAGCAGTACTTC. As protein: CASSQGGLAGVSYEQYF.

The V and J genes are TRBV7-2 and TRBJ2-7, with 12 nucleotides matching TRBD1. J was trimmed by 5 bases and V by 0 bases; bases with no gene match: 2. The germline gives CDR1 SGHTA, CDR2 FQGNSA. This CDR3 has 15 amino acids. Here the CDR3 DNA reads TGTGCCAGCAGCTTAGCGGGACAGGGGGCCAACGAGCAGTACTTC. This codes for CASSLAGQGANEQYF.

J is TRBJ1-1 and V is TRBV2, with D perhaps TRBD1 (5 bases). V was pared by 3 bases and J by 11 bases, with 16 bases between. This CDR3 region has 13 residues. The germline gives CDR1 SNHLY, CDR2 FYNNEI. The CDR3 loop reads CASSEWGRAAAFF. The CDR3, as DNA: TGTGCCAGCAGTGAGTGGGGCCGGGCAGCGGCTTTCTTT.